This T cell receptor beta chain originates from a study of blood T cell repertoires in COVID-19 (TCRdb year 2020). As for the study more broadly: Samples from collaborators originated in the United States, Italy and Spain and spanned both the acute and convalescent phases of COVID-19. The material from the prospective study consisted of cDNA or gDNA derived from T cells, B-cell-depleted T cells, or PBMCs. HLA class I and class II types, where available, came from metadata supplied by the sample provider rather than from assay-based typing. Samples were obtained from the ongoing ImmuneRACE study (first 160 participants) and from 1,254 subjects provided by 6 global collaborators. Subjects who had been exposed to COVID-19, were actively infected with it, or had recovered from it provided the deeply sampled blood TCRbeta repertoires that made up the dataset. The sample metadata nearly always contained a de-identified subject ID, COVID-19 status, age in years and sex. A freely available public database, intended as a resource for researchers studying the immune response to SARS-CoV-2, is where the repertoires were released. Overall study results and their limits: Clinical and demographic metadata were provided uncurated, with the amount varying by source and participant.

A note on this clone: Its antigen specificity is not known. No base quality values were provided; no much bigger clone lies one nucleotide off.

V loses 1 base of germline sequence and J loses 0 bases, and the interval between the two ends is 12 bases. The CDR3 runs 16 residues from the cysteine to the phenylalanine. Only the CDR3 DNA stays, 48 bases, in frame from base 1. CDR1 and CDR2 are read off the germline V gene as SGHTA and FQGNSA. The immunoSEQ Assay, a bias-controlled multiplex PCR, was used to amplify TCRbeta CDR3 regions from genomic DNA. Per the original workflow: The number of nucleated cells in each sample was estimated from the amplification of reference gene primers within the assay. To quantify the absolute abundance of each unique TCRbeta CDR3 rearrangement, sequence reads were collapsed and filtered. Productive Simpson clonality was computed per sample as the square root of Simpson's diversity index over productive rearrangements. TCRdb retrieved this table from immuneACCESS and kept in-frame rearrangements only. Not all clones are present; in checked studies, unresolved V genes account for under half, and no reason is known for the remainder. V, J and clone size are taken as reported in that table, and D and trimming were inferred from the DNA itself. This sample holds 200,000 to 250,000 clones; around 90% were observed only once. Approximately 12% of the sample goes to the ten largest clones.

A second Seattle source provided samples from volunteer blood donors who had recovered from COVID-19. Collaborating institutions collected whole blood in K2EDTA tubes following their own protocols. For TCRbeta analysis, collaborators shipped samples in one of three forms: frozen whole blood, isolated PBMCs, or DNA extracted from either of those sample types. The chain couples TRBV7-2 to TRBJ1-1; the best D guess is TRBD1, with 5 bases matching. The sequenced sample was peripheral blood. The receptor was derived from a woman between 18 and 30 years old who had recovered from COVID-19. The nucleotide sequence is TGTGCCAGCAGCTTAGTGGGGGGGGTCATGAACACTGAAGCTTTCTTT. This translates into CASSLVGGVMNTEAFF.